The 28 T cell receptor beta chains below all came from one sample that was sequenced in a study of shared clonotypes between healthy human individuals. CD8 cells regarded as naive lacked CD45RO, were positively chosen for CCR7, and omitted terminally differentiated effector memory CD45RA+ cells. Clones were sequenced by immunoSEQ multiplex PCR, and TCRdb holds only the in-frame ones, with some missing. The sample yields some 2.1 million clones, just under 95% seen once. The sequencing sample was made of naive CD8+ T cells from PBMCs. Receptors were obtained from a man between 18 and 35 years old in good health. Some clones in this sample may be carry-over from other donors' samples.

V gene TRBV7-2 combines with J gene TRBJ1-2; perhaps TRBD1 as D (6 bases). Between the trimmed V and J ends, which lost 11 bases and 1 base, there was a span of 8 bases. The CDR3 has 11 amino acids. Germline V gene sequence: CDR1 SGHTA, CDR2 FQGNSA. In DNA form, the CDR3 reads TGTGCCCACAGGGATAACTATGGCTACACCTTC. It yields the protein CAHRDNYGYTF.

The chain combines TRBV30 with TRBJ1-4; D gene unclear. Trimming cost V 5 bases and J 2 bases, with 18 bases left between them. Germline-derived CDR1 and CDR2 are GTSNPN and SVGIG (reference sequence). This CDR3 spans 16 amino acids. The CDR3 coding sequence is TGTGCCTGGTCTCTTGGGTGGGGTTCGACTAATGAAAAACTGTTTTTT. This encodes CAWSLGWGSTNEKLFF.

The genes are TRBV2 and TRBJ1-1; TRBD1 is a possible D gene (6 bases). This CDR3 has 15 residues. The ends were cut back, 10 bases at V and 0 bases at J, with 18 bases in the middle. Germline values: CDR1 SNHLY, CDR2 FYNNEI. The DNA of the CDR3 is TGTGCCACCCCTACCTTGGGACAAGTGAACACTGAAGCTTTCTTT. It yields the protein CATPTLGQVNTEAFF. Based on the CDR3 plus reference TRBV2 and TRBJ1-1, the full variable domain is EPEVTQTPSHQVTQMGQEVILRCVPISNHLYFYWYRQILGQKVEFLVSFYNNEISEKSEIFDDQFSVERPDGSNFTLKIRSTKLEDSAMYFCATPTLGQVNTEAFFGQGTRLTVV.

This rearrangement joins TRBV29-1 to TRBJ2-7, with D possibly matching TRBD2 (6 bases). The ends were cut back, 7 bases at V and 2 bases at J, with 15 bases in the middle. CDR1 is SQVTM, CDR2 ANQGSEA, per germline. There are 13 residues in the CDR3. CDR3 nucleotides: TGCAGCGCGGGGACGGGACTTACCTACGAGCAGTACTTC. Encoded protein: CSAGTGLTYEQYF.

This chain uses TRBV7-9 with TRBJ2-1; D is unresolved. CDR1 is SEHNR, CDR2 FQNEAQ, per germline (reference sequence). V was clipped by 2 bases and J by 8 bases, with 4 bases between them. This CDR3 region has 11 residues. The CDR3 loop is CASSLNYEQFF. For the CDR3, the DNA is TGTGCCAGCAGCTTAAACTATGAGCAGTTCTTC.

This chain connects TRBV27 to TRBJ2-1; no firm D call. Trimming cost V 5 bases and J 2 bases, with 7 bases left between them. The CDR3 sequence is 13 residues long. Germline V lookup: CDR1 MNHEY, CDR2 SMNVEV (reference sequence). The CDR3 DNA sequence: TGTGCCAGCAGTCCTAAGGCCTACAATGAGCAGTTCTTC. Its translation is CASSPKAYNEQFF.

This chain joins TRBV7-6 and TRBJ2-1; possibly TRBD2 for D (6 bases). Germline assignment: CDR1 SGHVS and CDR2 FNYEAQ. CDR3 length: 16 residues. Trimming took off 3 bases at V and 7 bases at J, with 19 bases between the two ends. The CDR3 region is CASSFRIADLFNEQFF. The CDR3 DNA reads TGTGCCAGCAGCTTCCGAATAGCGGACCTTTTTAATGAGCAGTTCTTC.

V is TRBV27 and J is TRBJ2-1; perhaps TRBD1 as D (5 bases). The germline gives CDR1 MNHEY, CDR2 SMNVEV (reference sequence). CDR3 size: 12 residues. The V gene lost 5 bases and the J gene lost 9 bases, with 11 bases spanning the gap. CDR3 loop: CASSQGGGEQFF. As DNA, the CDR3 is TGTGCCAGCAGTCAGGGTGGCGGTGAGCAGTTCTTC.

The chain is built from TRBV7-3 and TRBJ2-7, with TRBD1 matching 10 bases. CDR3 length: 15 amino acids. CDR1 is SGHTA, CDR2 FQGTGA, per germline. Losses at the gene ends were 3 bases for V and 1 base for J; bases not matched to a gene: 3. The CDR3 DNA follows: TGTGCCAGCAGCTTCGACAGGGGGCTTTCCTACGAGCAGTACTTC. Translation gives CASSFDRGLSYEQYF.

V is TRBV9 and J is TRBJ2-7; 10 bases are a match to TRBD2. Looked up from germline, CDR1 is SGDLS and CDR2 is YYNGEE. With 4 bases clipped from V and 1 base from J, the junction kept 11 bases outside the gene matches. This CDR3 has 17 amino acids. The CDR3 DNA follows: TGTGCCAGCAGCACCGGGACTAGCGTGGAATCGTCCTACGAGCAGTACTTC. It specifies CASSTGTSVESSYEQYF.

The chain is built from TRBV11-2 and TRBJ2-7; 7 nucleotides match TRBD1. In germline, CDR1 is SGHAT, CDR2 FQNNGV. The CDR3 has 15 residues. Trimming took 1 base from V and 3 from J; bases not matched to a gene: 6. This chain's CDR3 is CASSLGFRGFYEQYF. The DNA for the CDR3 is TGTGCCAGCAGCTTAGGGTTCAGGGGGTTCTACGAGCAGTACTTC.

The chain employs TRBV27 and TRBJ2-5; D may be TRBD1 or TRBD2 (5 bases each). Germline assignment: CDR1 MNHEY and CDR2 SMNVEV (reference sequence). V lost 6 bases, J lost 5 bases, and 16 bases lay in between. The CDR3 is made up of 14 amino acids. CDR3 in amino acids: CASSQAEGRETQYF. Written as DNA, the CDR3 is TGTGCCAGCAGCCAGGCCGAGGGGCGGGAGACCCAGTACTTC.

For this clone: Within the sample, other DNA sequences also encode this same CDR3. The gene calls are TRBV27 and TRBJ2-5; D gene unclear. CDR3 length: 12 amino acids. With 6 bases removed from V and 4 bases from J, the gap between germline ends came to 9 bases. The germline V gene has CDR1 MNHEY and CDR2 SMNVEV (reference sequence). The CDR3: CASRSSGETQYF. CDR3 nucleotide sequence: TGTGCCAGCAGAAGTTCCGGAGAGACCCAGTACTTC.

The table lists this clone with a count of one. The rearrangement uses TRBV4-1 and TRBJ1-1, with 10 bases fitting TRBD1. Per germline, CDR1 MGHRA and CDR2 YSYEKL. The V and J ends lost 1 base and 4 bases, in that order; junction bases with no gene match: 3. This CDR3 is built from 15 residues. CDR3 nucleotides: TGCGCCAGCAGCCAAGGGACAGGGGGACTCACTGAAGCTTTCTTT. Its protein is CASSQGTGGLTEAFF.

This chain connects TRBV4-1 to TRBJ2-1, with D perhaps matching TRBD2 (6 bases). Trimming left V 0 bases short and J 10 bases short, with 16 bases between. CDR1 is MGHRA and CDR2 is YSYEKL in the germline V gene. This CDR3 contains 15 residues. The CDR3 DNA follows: TGCGCCAGCAGCCAAGATGCCGAATGGGGAGGAGAGCAGTTCTTC. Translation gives CASSQDAEWGGEQFF.

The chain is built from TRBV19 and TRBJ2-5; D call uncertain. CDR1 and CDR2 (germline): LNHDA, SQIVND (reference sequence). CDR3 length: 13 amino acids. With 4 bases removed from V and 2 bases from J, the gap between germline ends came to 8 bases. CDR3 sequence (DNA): TGTGCCAGTAGTAAGAGTTTGCAAGAGACCCAGTACTTC. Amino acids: CASSKSLQETQYF.

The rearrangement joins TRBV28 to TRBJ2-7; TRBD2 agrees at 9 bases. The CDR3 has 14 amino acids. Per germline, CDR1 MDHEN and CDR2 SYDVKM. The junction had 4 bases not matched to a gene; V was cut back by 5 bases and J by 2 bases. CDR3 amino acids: CASSRLAATYEQYF. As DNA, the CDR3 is TGTGCCAGCAGTCGACTAGCGGCTACCTACGAGCAGTACTTC.

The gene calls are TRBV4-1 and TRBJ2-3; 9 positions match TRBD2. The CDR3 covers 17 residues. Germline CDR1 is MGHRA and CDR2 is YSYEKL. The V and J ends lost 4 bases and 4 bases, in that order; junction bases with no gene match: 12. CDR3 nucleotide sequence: TGCGCCAGCAGCCTTCACGGTCGAGGCGGGAGGGCAGATACGCAGTATTTT. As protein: CASSLHGRGGRADTQYF.

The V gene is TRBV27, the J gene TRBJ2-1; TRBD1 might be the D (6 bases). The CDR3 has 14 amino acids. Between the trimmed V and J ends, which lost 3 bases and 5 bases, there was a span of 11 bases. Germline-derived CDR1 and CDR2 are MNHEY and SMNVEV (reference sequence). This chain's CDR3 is CASSLSGQHNEQFF. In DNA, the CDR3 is TGTGCCAGCAGTTTGTCAGGACAGCACAATGAGCAGTTCTTC.

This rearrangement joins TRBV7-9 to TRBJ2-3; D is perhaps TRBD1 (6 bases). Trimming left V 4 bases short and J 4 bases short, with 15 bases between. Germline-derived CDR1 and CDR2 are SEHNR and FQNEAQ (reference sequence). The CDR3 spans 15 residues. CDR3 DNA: TGTGCCAGCAGCTCCCGCCTGGGGGCATCAGATACGCAGTATTTT. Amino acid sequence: CASSSRLGASDTQYF. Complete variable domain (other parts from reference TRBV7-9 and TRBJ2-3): DTGVSQNPRHKITKRGQNVTFRCDPISEHNRLYWYRQTLGQGPEFLTYFQNEAQLEKSRLLSDRFSAERPKGSFSTLEIQRTEQGDSAMYLCASSSRLGASDTQYFGPGTRLTVL.

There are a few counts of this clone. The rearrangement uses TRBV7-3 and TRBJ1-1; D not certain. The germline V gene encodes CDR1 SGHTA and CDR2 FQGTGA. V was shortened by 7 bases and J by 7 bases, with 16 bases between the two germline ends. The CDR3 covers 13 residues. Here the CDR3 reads CASKRAAGSEAFF. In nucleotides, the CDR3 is TGTGCCAGCAAAAGGGCAGCGGGAAGTGAAGCTTTCTTT.

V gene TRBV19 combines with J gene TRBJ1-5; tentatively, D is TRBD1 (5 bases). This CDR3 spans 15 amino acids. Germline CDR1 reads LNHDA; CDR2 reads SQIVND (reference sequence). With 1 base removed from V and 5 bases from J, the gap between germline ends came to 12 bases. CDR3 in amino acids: CASSIVAGQDQPQHF. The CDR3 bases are TGTGCCAGTAGTATAGTGGCAGGGCAGGATCAGCCCCAGCATTTT.

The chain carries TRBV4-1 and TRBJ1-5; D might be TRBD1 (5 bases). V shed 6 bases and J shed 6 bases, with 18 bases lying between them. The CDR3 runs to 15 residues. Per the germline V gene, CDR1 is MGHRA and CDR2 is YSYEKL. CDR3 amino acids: CASRLEPGTSQPQHF. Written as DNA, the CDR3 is TGCGCCAGCAGACTGGAGCCAGGGACCAGTCAGCCCCAGCATTTT.

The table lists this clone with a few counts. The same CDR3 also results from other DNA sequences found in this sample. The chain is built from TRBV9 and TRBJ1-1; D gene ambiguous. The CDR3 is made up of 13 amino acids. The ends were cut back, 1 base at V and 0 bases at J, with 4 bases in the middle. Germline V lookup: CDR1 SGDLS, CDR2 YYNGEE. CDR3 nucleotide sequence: TGTGCCAGCAGCGTACGAGTGAACACTGAAGCTTTCTTT. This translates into CASSVRVNTEAFF.

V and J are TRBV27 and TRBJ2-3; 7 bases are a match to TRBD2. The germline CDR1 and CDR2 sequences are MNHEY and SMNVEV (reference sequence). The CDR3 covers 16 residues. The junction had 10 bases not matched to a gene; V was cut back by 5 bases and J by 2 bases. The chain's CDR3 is CASSPREGHITDTQYF. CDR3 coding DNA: TGTGCCAGCAGTCCCAGGGAGGGCCACATCACAGATACGCAGTATTTT.

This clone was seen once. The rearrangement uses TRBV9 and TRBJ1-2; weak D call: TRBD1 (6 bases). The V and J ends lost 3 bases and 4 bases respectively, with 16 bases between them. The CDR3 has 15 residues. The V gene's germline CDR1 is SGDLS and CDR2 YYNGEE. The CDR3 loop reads CASSETDSNFYGYTF. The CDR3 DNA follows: TGTGCCAGCAGCGAGACGGACAGTAACTTCTATGGCTACACCTTC.

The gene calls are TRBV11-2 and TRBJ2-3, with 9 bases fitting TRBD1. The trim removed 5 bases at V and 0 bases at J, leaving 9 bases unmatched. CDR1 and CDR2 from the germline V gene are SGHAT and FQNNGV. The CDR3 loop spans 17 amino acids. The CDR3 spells CASSQGQGYLSTDTQYF. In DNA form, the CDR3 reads TGTGCCAGCAGCCAGGGACAGGGCTACCTCAGCACAGATACGCAGTATTTT.

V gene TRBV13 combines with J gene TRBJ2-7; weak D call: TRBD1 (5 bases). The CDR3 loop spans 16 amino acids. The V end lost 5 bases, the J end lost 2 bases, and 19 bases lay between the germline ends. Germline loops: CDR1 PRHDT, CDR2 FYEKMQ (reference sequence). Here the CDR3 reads CASSTSDSLPPYEQYF. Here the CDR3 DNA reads TGTGCCAGCAGCACCAGCGACAGCTTACCTCCCTACGAGCAGTACTTC. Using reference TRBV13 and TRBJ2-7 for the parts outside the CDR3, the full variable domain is AAGVIQSPRHLIKEKRETATLKCYPIPRHDTVYWYQQGPGQDPQFLISFYEKMQSDKGSIPDRFSAQQFSDYHSELNMSSLELGDSALYFCASSTSDSLPPYEQYFGPGTRLTVT.